Below are 2 T cell receptor beta chains sequenced from a single sample in a study of T cell changes during pregnancy in multiple sclerosis. Generated by immunoSEQ multiplex PCR, the TCRdb table keeps only in-frame clones and is missing some. The table includes tens of thousands of clones, roughly nine tenths detected once. This material consisted of CD4+ T cells from peripheral blood mononuclear cells, taken in the first trimester of pregnancy. Receptors originate from a female donor with multiple sclerosis, enrolled in a pregnancy study.

This clone has just one count. The V and J genes are TRBV20-1 and TRBJ2-7, with D possibly TRBD2 on 5 matching bases. Per the germline V gene, CDR1 is DFQATT and CDR2 is SNEGSKA (reference sequence). V lost 6 bases to trimming and J lost 2 bases, with 8 bases between them. The CDR3 spans 11 residues. The CDR3 spells CSAGLTYEQYF. In DNA, the CDR3 is TGCAGTGCCGGACTTACCTACGAGCAGTACTTC.

This chain connects TRBV12-5 to TRBJ2-1; 11 bases match TRBD1. Germline CDR1 is LGHNT and CDR2 is FRNRAP. Germline trimming cut 0 bases from V and 7 bases from J; bases unmatched to any gene: 5. This CDR3 comprises 16 residues. The CDR3 sequence is CASGLVLGQGVNEQFF. DNA of the CDR3: TGTGCTAGTGGTTTGGTACTGGGACAGGGGGTGAATGAGCAGTTCTTC.